This T cell receptor (beta chain) was profiled in a study of OX40 agonist ivuxolimab in advanced cancers. At the level of the whole study: Ivuxolimab was an agonistic, fully human IgG2 monoclonal antibody directed against OX40 (CD134), a costimulatory receptor. Intravenous ivuxolimab was administered to patients every 2 weeks at six dose levels: 0.01, 0.1, 0.3, 1.5, 3 and 10 mg/kg. Among the approximately 54 dose-escalation patients, 19 had hepatocellular carcinoma, about 15 melanoma, 9 renal cell carcinoma and 9 head and neck cancer. The dose-escalation cohort was approximately 83% male with a mean age of approximately 60 years, ranging from roughly 20 to 80. Patients were allowed to have had prior anti-PD-1, anti-PD-L1 or anti-CTLA-4 therapy, and less than 45% of the dose-escalation patients had previously received checkpoint inhibitors. Three dose-escalation patients achieved partial responses, one with hepatocellular carcinoma and two with cutaneous melanoma. Peripheral TCRbeta sequencing was intended to test whether TCR sequence diversity was altered and clonal T-cell expansion was caused by ivuxolimab. The paper reports the monotherapy dose-escalation portion (N of about 47 patients) of the phase I ivuxolimab trial. Overall study outcomes, separate from this receptor: At doses from 0.1 to 3.0 mg/kg, clonal expansion was seen in both CD4+ and CD8+ blood T cells between baseline and week 6. In the 0.1-3.0 mg/kg groups, partial responders were among the patients with the lowest normalized peripheral clonal expansion, particularly in CD8+ T cells. Low levels of normalized T-cell clonal expansion were also shown by some nonresponding patients. Antigen specificity was not determined for the clonally expanded peripheral T cells. After ivuxolimab, CD8+ T cells had more expanded clones than CD4+ T cells on average.

The germline V gene sets CDR1 to SGHAT and CDR2 to FQNNGV. The CDR3 contains 14 residues, cysteine and phenylalanine counted. Here the CDR3 DNA is all that survives: 42 bases in frame from base 1. V sheds 0 bases and J sheds 1 base, leaving 7 bases between their ends. This clone was detected only once. What this receptor recognizes is not known. No quality values exist for individual bases; no much larger clone is one base distant. Patients with a history of autoimmune disease or receiving systemic immunosuppression were excluded from the trial. Peripheral blood for TCR sequencing was drawn from every dose cohort at baseline, at cycle 4 day 1 and at cycle 7 day 1. Samples were obtained from an open-label, multicenter, first-in-human phase I dose-escalation trial of ivuxolimab. Adults with locally advanced or metastatic melanoma, renal cell, hepatocellular, or head and neck squamous cell carcinoma were enrolled in the trial. Before TCR sequencing, CD4+ T cells and CD8+ T cells were sorted from peripheral blood as separate populations.

To sequence the TCRbeta CDR3 region, genomic DNA was isolated from the sorted cells. The immunoSEQ Assay was used to sequence the TCRbeta CDR3 regions. TCRdb took this table from immuneACCESS and kept in-frame rearrangements with V and J called. Such tables lack part of the clones; where checked against another copy, unresolved V genes explain under half of the gap, and the rest is unexplained. The sample records about 82,000 clones, roughly 92% of which are singletons. In total, the top ten clones hold under 0.7% of the sample. This chain joins TRBV11-2 to TRBJ2-7, with the D gene call left open. The TCR comes from an adult with an advanced solid tumor such as melanoma, head and neck, liver or kidney cancer. Sequenced here: CD4+ or CD8+ T cells sorted from blood, sampled in a trial of the OX40 agonist ivuxolimab. The nucleotide sequence reads as follows: TGTGCCAGCAGCTTAGAGCGCTCGTCCTACGAGCAGTACTTC. This encodes CASSLERSSYEQYF.